The 28 T cell receptor beta chains given below trace back to one sample, sequenced in a study of beta chain features in type 1 diabetes. Study-level points and caveats: TCRB CDR3s from Type 1 diabetes patients were moderately but significantly shorter in all four CD4+ subsets.

For these receptors, no antigen is known. Of the isolated RNA, all was reverse transcribed, and so the sequenced material was expressed TCRB transcripts. Produced via immunoSEQ multiplex PCR; TCRdb's table is partial and in-frame only. The sample carries approximately 170,000 clones, approximately 8.1% recorded once. The material sequenced was central memory CD4+ T cells from blood. The receptors stem from a middle-aged woman with type 1 diabetes.

This rearrangement joins TRBV27 to TRBJ1-2; D may be TRBD1 (6 bases). V was pared by 3 bases and J by 8 bases, with 19 bases between. Germline CDR1 reads MNHEY; CDR2 reads SMNVEV (reference sequence). The CDR3 sequence is 15 residues long. DNA of the CDR3: TGTGCCAGCAGTTTGCGGTGGGACAATACCGAGGGCTACACCTTC. Its protein product is CASSLRWDNTEGYTF.

This clone showed up just a few times. The chain joins TRBV7-2 to TRBJ2-2; D perhaps matches TRBD1 (6 bases). CDR1 and CDR2 (germline): SGHTA, FQGNSA. Trimming took 4 bases from V and 4 from J, leaving 13 bases between them. The CDR3 spans 15 residues. The CDR3 bases are TGTGCCAGCAGCTGGCGAACAGGGTCCACCGGGGAGCTGTTTTTT. Protein sequence: CASSWRTGSTGELFF.

The chain joins TRBV9 to TRBJ2-1; possibly TRBD1 for D (5 bases). Per germline, CDR1 SGDLS and CDR2 YYNGEE. Trimming pared 4 bases from V and 10 bases from J, leaving 12 bases between. CDR3 length equals 12 residues. The CDR3 region has the DNA TGTGCCAGCAGCACCAGGGTCGGCGAGCAGTTCTTC. Amino acid sequence: CASSTRVGEQFF.

The chain couples TRBV7-9 to TRBJ1-5, with a tentative D call TRBD1 (5 bases). Germline V gives CDR1 SEHNR, CDR2 FQNEAQ (reference sequence). Trimming stripped 5 bases from V and 0 bases from J, with 17 bases between. CDR3 length equals 17 residues. The CDR3 reads CASSPGRGGYSNQPQHF. The CDR3 DNA reads TGTGCCAGCAGCCCAGGACGGGGGGGGTATAGCAATCAGCCCCAGCATTTT.

This clone turned up a few times. The CDR3 DNA reads TGTGCCAGCAGGACGAGCGGGGTCGGCACAGATACGCAGTATTTT. It is translated as CASRTSGVGTDTQYF. The V call is TRBV28, the J call TRBJ2-3, with TRBD2 matching over 7 bases. The V segment lost 6 bases and the J segment 1 base; nucleotides outside the gene matches: 7. The CDR3 is made up of 15 amino acids. Germline-derived CDR1 and CDR2 are MDHEN and SYDVKM.

This clone was observed a handful of times. The chain employs TRBV28 and TRBJ1-2; D is perhaps TRBD1 (5 bases). The CDR3 has 13 amino acids. Germline V gene data show CDR1 as MDHEN and CDR2 as SYDVKM. The ends were cut back, 8 bases at V and 8 bases at J, with 18 bases in the middle. The CDR3 nucleotides are TGTGCCAGCCGGCGCCAGGGCCCTGGAGGCTACACCTTC. This sequence encodes CASRRQGPGGYTF.

This clone showed up just a few times. The chain uses TRBV30 and TRBJ1-2, with D perhaps matching TRBD1 (6 bases). V was shortened by 8 bases and J by 0 bases, with 13 bases between the two germline ends. CDR1 is GTSNPN and CDR2 is SVGIG in the germline V gene (reference sequence). The CDR3 loop spans 13 amino acids. The CDR3 bases are TGTGCCGCCCAGGGGTCTTCTAACTATGGCTACACCTTC. The encoded protein is CAAQGSSNYGYTF.

In this sample, this clone turned up many times. The J gene is TRBJ2-1, the V gene TRBV29-1; possibly TRBD2 for D (5 bases). Germline V gives CDR1 SQVTM, CDR2 ANQGSEA. The CDR3 length is 14 residues. Trimming removed 6 bases at V and 5 bases at J, with 17 bases between. The DNA of the CDR3 is TGCAGCGTCCGCCCCAGGACTGCTAACAATGAGCAGTTCTTC. The encoded protein is CSVRPRTANNEQFF.

This clone was counted only a few times. V usage is TRBV5-1 and J usage is TRBJ2-3; D might be TRBD1 (6 bases). The V gene lost 1 base and the J gene lost 4 bases, with 10 bases spanning the gap. The CDR3 runs to 14 residues. Germline lookup yields CDR1 SGHRS and CDR2 YFSETQ. CDR3: CASSLTGPADTQYF. In nucleotides, the CDR3 is TGCGCCAGCAGCTTGACAGGGCCCGCAGATACGCAGTATTTT.

The chain combines TRBV4-3 with TRBJ1-1; D is perhaps TRBD1 (6 bases). Germline assignment: CDR1 LGHNA and CDR2 YSLEER. Trimming took 1 base from V and 3 from J, leaving 15 bases between them. CDR3 length: 16 amino acids. The CDR3 DNA sequence: TGCGCCAGCAGCCAAGGGGGGGGCAGGGTGGACACTGAAGCTTTCTTT. Translated: CASSQGGGRVDTEAFF.

The genes are TRBV7-3 and TRBJ2-1, with D uncertain. Trimming removed 5 bases from V and 5 bases from J, with 16 bases in between. This CDR3 is 15 amino acids long. In germline, CDR1 is SGHTA, CDR2 FQGTGA. The CDR3 region has the DNA TGTGCCAGCAGCCCCGGTGGAGTGGCCAACAATGAGCAGTTCTTC. This sequence encodes CASSPGGVANNEQFF.

This clone was observed a handful of times. V gene TRBV6-5 combines with J gene TRBJ2-5; D possibly corresponds to TRBD1 (6 bases). V was clipped by 4 bases and J by 3 bases, with 15 bases between them. Germline CDR1 and CDR2: MNHEY and SVGAGI. The CDR3 loop spans 15 amino acids. DNA of the CDR3: TGTGCCAGCAGTTCCGACAGGTACCCGAAAGAGACCCAGTACTTC. Its translation: CASSSDRYPKETQYF.

The sample holds a few counts of this clone. The chain uses TRBV6-5 and TRBJ2-5, with 8 nucleotides matching TRBD1. CDR1 MNHEY and CDR2 SVGAGI come from the germline V gene. Trimming took 5 bases from V and 4 from J; bases not matched to a gene: 9. This CDR3 comprises 15 residues. The CDR3 here is CASSRDRGRGETQYF. The CDR3, as DNA: TGTGCCAGCAGTCGCGACAGGGGTAGGGGAGAGACCCAGTACTTC.

The chain uses TRBV5-1 and TRBJ2-6; D unresolved. V lost 6 bases and J 0 bases, leaving 13 bases between the germline ends. The CDR3 is 16 residues long. CDR1 is SGHRS and CDR2 is YFSETQ in the germline V gene. The CDR3, as DNA: TGCGCCAGCACCCTAAGCCCCTCCTCTGGGGCCAACGTCCTGACTTTC. It specifies CASTLSPSSGANVLTF.

This clone has more than one count but fewer than ten. V usage is TRBV7-2 and J usage is TRBJ2-3, with a tentative D call TRBD1 (5 bases). CDR3 length: 16 residues. Germline V lookup: CDR1 SGHTA, CDR2 FQGNSA. V lost 5 bases and J 4 bases, leaving 19 bases between the germline ends. The CDR3 loop is CASSQRGGVGADTQYF. The CDR3, as DNA: TGTGCCAGCAGCCAAAGGGGTGGGGTTGGGGCAGATACGCAGTATTTT. Using reference TRBV7-2 and TRBJ2-3 for the parts outside the CDR3, the full variable domain is GAGVSQSPSNKVTEKGKDVELRCDPISGHTALYWYRQSLGQGLEFLIYFQGNSAPDKSGLPSDRFSAERTGGSVSTLTIQRTQQEDSAVYLCASSQRGGVGADTQYFGPGTRLTVL.

V usage is TRBV5-1 and J usage is TRBJ2-3; D is undetermined. CDR1 is SGHRS and CDR2 is YFSETQ in the germline V gene. The CDR3 has 13 residues. Trimming pared 4 bases from V and 6 bases from J, leaving 12 bases between. The CDR3 sequence: CASSSLVDDTQYF. The CDR3 bases are TGCGCCAGCAGCAGTCTAGTTGATGATACGCAGTATTTT.

The J gene is TRBJ1-6, the V gene TRBV14; D call uncertain. Deletions cut 0 bases from V and 11 bases from J, with 5 bases between. The CDR3 has 12 residues. Germline V lookup: CDR1 SGHDN, CDR2 FVKESK. CDR3 sequence: CASSQDRPPLHF. The CDR3, as DNA: TGTGCCAGCAGCCAAGACAGGCCACCCCTCCACTTT.

This clone showed up just a few times. V and J are TRBV7-9 and TRBJ1-5; D gene ambiguous. Trimming took 3 bases from V and 3 from J, leaving 3 bases between them. This CDR3 contains 12 residues. Germline V gene data show CDR1 as SEHNR and CDR2 as FQNEAQ (reference sequence). DNA of the CDR3: TGTGCCAGCAGCTTTTACAATCAGCCCCAGCATTTT. Its protein is CASSFYNQPQHF.

The rearrangement joins TRBV7-2 to TRBJ1-1; D remains unclear. The CDR3 is 12 amino acids. Trimming pared 3 bases from V and 7 bases from J, leaving 9 bases between. Germline values: CDR1 SGHTA, CDR2 FQGNSA. CDR3 residues: CASSFGGVEAFF. The CDR3 region has the DNA TGTGCCAGCAGCTTTGGAGGAGTTGAAGCTTTCTTT.

The chain couples TRBV5-1 to TRBJ2-3; D is undetermined. The CDR3 contains 14 residues. V dropped 6 bases and J dropped 0 bases, with 11 bases sitting between them. Germline V CDR1 and CDR2: SGHRS, YFSETQ. This CDR3 is CASTPTSSTDTQYF. CDR3 DNA sequence: TGCGCCAGCACCCCGACATCTAGCACAGATACGCAGTATTTT.

This clone appeared a few times. The chain joins TRBV4-3 to TRBJ1-6; 7 bases agree with TRBD1. Per the germline V gene, CDR1 is LGHNA and CDR2 is YSLEER. After removal of 1 base from V and 10 bases from J, the junction contained 4 bases not matched to a gene. The CDR3 spans 14 residues. The CDR3 protein is CASSQGQGSSPLHF. CDR3 nucleotide sequence: TGCGCCAGCAGCCAAGGACAGGGTAGCTCACCCCTCCACTTT.

The rearrangement links TRBV5-4 to TRBJ2-5; the match to TRBD1 covers 7 bases. Germline V gene lookup returns CDR1 SGHNT and CDR2 YYREEE (reference sequence). The CDR3 has 13 amino acids. The trim removed 4 bases at V and 4 bases at J, leaving 4 bases unmatched. DNA of the CDR3: TGTGCCAGCAGCCGGGGACAGACAGAGACCCAGTACTTC. This gives the protein CASSRGQTETQYF.

V and J are TRBV29-1 and TRBJ1-1; no reliable D call. Germline CDR1 is SQVTM and CDR2 is ANQGSEA. V lost 2 bases and J 4 bases, leaving 17 bases between the germline ends. The CDR3 runs 15 residues. The CDR3 coding sequence is TGCAGCGTTGAAAGAGCGGGAGGGCCCGCCACTGAAGCTTTCTTT. Translation gives CSVERAGGPATEAFF.

There are many counts of this clone. The chain has TRBV9 and TRBJ2-2, with 7 positions matching TRBD2. This CDR3 contains 16 residues. J lost 5 bases, V lost 2 bases, and 9 bases had no gene match. CDR1 is SGDLS, CDR2 YYNGEE, per germline. The CDR3 nucleotides read TGTGCCAGCAGCGTCGACGGGGCGGGAGTAACCGGGGAGCTGTTTTTT. Its protein product is CASSVDGAGVTGELFF.

There are a few counts of this clone. The rearrangement links TRBV9 to TRBJ1-6; TRBD1 agrees at 10 bases. The germline V gene encodes CDR1 SGDLS and CDR2 YYNGEE. The J segment lost 2 bases and the V segment lost 2 bases, leaving 4 bases of the junction unmatched. This CDR3 region has 17 residues. CDR3 protein: CASSVDRGNPYNSPLHF. The CDR3 DNA reads TGTGCCAGCAGCGTGGACAGGGGGAACCCCTATAATTCACCCCTCCACTTT.

This sequence joins TRBV9 and TRBJ2-5, with TRBD2 identical over 10 bases. CDR3 length: 16 residues. Germline V gene sequence: CDR1 SGDLS, CDR2 YYNGEE. Losses at the gene ends were 2 bases for V and 0 bases for J; bases not matched to a gene: 4. The CDR3 DNA sequence: TGTGCCAGCAGCGTGCTAGCGGGGGTTCACCAAGAGACCCAGTACTTC. As protein: CASSVLAGVHQETQYF.

Worth noting for this clone: This CDR3 is also generated by other DNA sequences in the sample. V usage is TRBV28 and J usage is TRBJ1-1; TRBD1 matches at 9 bases. The germline V gene encodes CDR1 MDHEN and CDR2 SYDVKM. This CDR3 region has 13 residues. J was trimmed by 7 bases and V by 4 bases; bases with no gene match: 4. The CDR3 DNA sequence: TGTGCCAGCAGTTCGGGACAGGGCTATGAAGCTTTCTTT. As protein: CASSSGQGYEAFF.

This clone has ten or more counts. V gene TRBV4-2 combines with J gene TRBJ2-1, with D tentatively TRBD2 (6 bases). V was shortened by 2 bases and J by 6 bases, with 14 bases between the two germline ends. The V gene's germline CDR1 is LGHNA and CDR2 YNFKEQ. This CDR3 spans 15 amino acids. The CDR3 loop is CASSQRSPGVNEQFF. For the CDR3, the DNA is TGTGCCAGCAGCCAAAGGAGCCCGGGAGTCAATGAGCAGTTCTTC.